This T cell receptor beta chain was captured by sequencing in a study of blood T cell repertoires in COVID-19. Study at large: Donors in the United States, Italy and Spain gave samples during acute or convalescent COVID-19. PBMCs, B-cell-depleted T cells, or T cells provided the cDNA or gDNA that made up the material.

The authors' processing: Estimation of nucleated cell counts relied on the amplification of reference gene primers. TCRdb keeps only in-frame clones here, not all; method: immunoSEQ multiplex PCR. Clone size and the V and J calls come from that table; the DNA yielded D and trimming. The sample lists tens of thousands of clones; approximately 90% were seen once. This sequence originates from a human donor with active COVID-19. The donor label of this sample is uncertain. The sequencing sample was made of peripheral blood.

CDR3 loop: CASSQETSGLDIQYF. In nucleotides, the CDR3 is TGCGCCAGCAGCCAAGAGACTAGCGGGTTGGACATTCAGTACTTC. The chain employs TRBV4-1 and TRBJ2-4; 10 bases map to TRBD2. Germline CDR1 and CDR2: MGHRA and YSYEKL. V dropped 0 bases and J dropped 8; count of bases not matched to a gene: 4. CDR3 size: 15 residues.